What follows are 32 T cell receptor beta chains derived from one specimen sequenced in a study of T cells in Graves' hyperthyroidism and ophthalmopathy. Template material for amplifying TCR beta CDR3 regions consisted of RNA transcripts. The TCR CDR3 first-round RT-PCR relied on the HTBI primer set. TCRdb fed the multiplex PCR reads into MiXCR, producing one record per CDR3 protein. The table includes under 450,000 distinct CDR3 sequences, approximately 15% detected once. Specimen: blood. The receptors were sampled from a woman aged 18-29 years with Graves' hyperthyroidism.

A note on this clonotype: A much larger clone sits a single nucleotide away, making a read error possible. The chain combines TRBV15 with TRBJ2-5, with TRBD1 matching 8 bases. Germline CDR1 and CDR2: LNHNV and YYDKDF (reference sequence). J gave up 5 bases and V 5 bases, and 7 bases lay outside the gene matches. This CDR3 has 14 amino acids. CDR3 in amino acids: CATSRGRGRETQYF. DNA for the CDR3: TGTGCCACCAGCCGAGGCAGGGGGCGGGAGACCCAGTACTTC.

The V and J genes are TRBV7-9 and TRBJ1-1; tentative D call: TRBD1 (6 bases). The germline V gene encodes CDR1 SEHNR and CDR2 FQNEAQ (reference sequence). This CDR3 is built from 18 residues. Trimming cost V 0 bases and J 5 bases, with 22 bases left between them. CDR3 region: CASSLATGMMGRGTEAFF. As DNA, the CDR3 is TGTGCCAGCAGCTTAGCGACAGGCATGATGGGGCGGGGGACTGAAGCTTTCTTT.

This clonotype was seen a few times. The chain employs TRBV24-1 and TRBJ2-3; possible D gene TRBD1, 6 bases. The CDR3 contains 17 residues. V was pared by 2 bases and J by 5 bases, with 19 bases between. Germline CDR1 reads KGHDR; CDR2 reads SFDVKD. CDR3 nucleotides: TGTGCCACCAGTGATTCCGGGTGGGGGCGCGAGGGAGATACGCAGTATTTT. Translating it yields CATSDSGWGREGDTQYF.

The sample holds a few counts of this clonotype. This chain joins TRBV3-1 and TRBJ1-6; the match to TRBD1 covers 7 bases. The trim removed 1 base at V and 10 bases at J, leaving 10 bases unmatched. CDR3 length: 16 amino acids. Per the germline V gene, CDR1 is LGHDT and CDR2 is YNNKEL (reference sequence). Here the CDR3 reads CASSQGIDREESPLHF. The CDR3 coding sequence is TGTGCCAGCAGCCAAGGAATTGACAGGGAGGAATCACCCCTCCACTTT.

This clonotype was detected many times. This chain connects TRBV3-1 to TRBJ2-1; D may be TRBD1 or TRBD2 (5 bases each). The CDR3 contains 13 residues. Germline CDR1 reads LGHDT; CDR2 reads YNNKEL (reference sequence). V was pared by 0 bases and J by 10 bases, with 10 bases between. The CDR3 reads CASSQDLRGEQFF. The CDR3, as DNA: TGTGCCAGCAGCCAAGATCTGAGGGGAGAGCAGTTCTTC.

This clonotype was counted at least ten times. This chain links TRBV2 with TRBJ2-1; 8 bases fit TRBD1. Trimming removed 5 bases from V and 7 bases from J; junction bases left unmatched: 7. CDR3 length: 14 amino acids. Germline V gene sequence: CDR1 SNHLY, CDR2 FYNNEI. The CDR3 bases are TGTGCCAGCAGTATGGACAGGGTTCTGAATGAGCAGTTCTTC. Its translation is CASSMDRVLNEQFF.

This clonotype came up a few times. A much more abundant neighbour one base away suggests this may be a read error. V is TRBV2 and J is TRBJ2-3, with unresolved D. This CDR3 has 14 residues. The V gene lost 7 bases and the J gene lost 2 bases, with 13 bases spanning the gap. Germline V gives CDR1 SNHLY, CDR2 FYNNEI. CDR3 sequence: CASMEGSHTDTQYF. The CDR3 bases are TGTGCCAGCATGGAAGGGTCCCACACAGATACGCAGTATTTT.

This chain joins TRBV19 and TRBJ2-3; D is uncertain. The V and J ends lost 4 bases and 2 bases respectively, with 10 bases between them. Germline CDR1 LNHDA, CDR2 SQIVND (reference sequence). This CDR3 is 14 amino acids long. The CDR3 reads CASSNSQYTDTQYF. CDR3 in DNA: TGTGCCAGTAGTAATTCCCAGTACACAGATACGCAGTATTTT.

This clonotype was seen repeatedly, ten times or more. The rearrangement uses TRBV2 and TRBJ1-5, with D possibly TRBD1 on 6 matching bases. V was shortened by 6 bases and J by 2 bases, with 11 bases between the two germline ends. CDR3 length equals 14 residues. Germline lookup yields CDR1 SNHLY and CDR2 FYNNEI. The CDR3 spells CASRPRQGNQPQHF. In nucleotides, the CDR3 is TGTGCCAGCAGACCTAGACAGGGCAATCAGCCCCAGCATTTT.

The chain recombines TRBV20-1 with TRBJ1-1; D not resolved. The ends were cut back, 0 bases at V and 3 bases at J, with 8 bases in the middle. The CDR3 totals 13 residues. Germline CDR1 reads DFQATT; CDR2 reads SNEGSKA (reference sequence). CDR3 amino acids: CSAREPVYTEAFF. CDR3 bases: TGCAGTGCTAGAGAACCCGTATACACTGAAGCTTTCTTT.

This clonotype was recorded at least ten times. The chain carries TRBV20-1 and TRBJ2-3; 7 bases fit TRBD2. This CDR3 is built from 15 residues. The V segment lost 3 bases and the J segment 2 bases; nucleotides outside the gene matches: 8. Germline V gives CDR1 DFQATT, CDR2 SNEGSKA (reference sequence). CDR3 nucleotides: TGCAGTGCTAGGAGGCGGCGGGAGAACACAGATACGCAGTATTTT. Protein: CSARRRRENTDTQYF.

The rearrangement joins TRBV4-1 to TRBJ2-1; 9 bases are a match to TRBD2. Germline V gene data show CDR1 as MGHRA and CDR2 as YSYEKL. J was trimmed by 3 bases and V by 0 bases; bases with no gene match: 3. The CDR3 runs 16 residues. CDR3 region: CASSQEGLANYNEQFF. For the CDR3, the DNA is TGCGCCAGCAGCCAAGAGGGACTAGCCAACTACAATGAGCAGTTCTTC.

This clonotype was counted a few times. The gene calls are TRBV6-6 and TRBJ2-1; no firm D call. The CDR3 contains 16 residues. Germline values: CDR1 MNHNY, CDR2 SVGAGI (reference sequence). V dropped 0 bases and J dropped 4 bases, with 13 bases sitting between them. Here the CDR3 reads CASSYSSHPPYNEQFF. CDR3 DNA sequence: TGTGCCAGCAGTTACTCGTCCCACCCTCCTTACAATGAGCAGTTCTTC.

This clonotype was seen repeatedly, ten times or more. V usage is TRBV6-6 and J usage is TRBJ1-2, with 9 bases fitting TRBD1. The CDR3 is 15 residues long. Germline V lookup: CDR1 MNHNY, CDR2 SVGAGI (reference sequence). V lost 2 bases to trimming and J lost 4 bases; unmatched junction nucleotides: 5. The CDR3 reads CASSYRGTGSYGYTF. CDR3 in DNA: TGTGCCAGCAGTTACCGAGGGACAGGGAGCTATGGCTACACCTTC.

In its sample, this clonotype was seen a few times. The chain employs TRBV5-4 and TRBJ2-1; 10 nucleotides agree with TRBD2. V lost 1 base to trimming and J lost 8 bases; unmatched junction nucleotides: 9. The CDR3 sequence is 16 residues long. The germline V gene has CDR1 SGHNT and CDR2 YYREEE (reference sequence). DNA for the CDR3: TGTGCCAGCAGCTTGAGGGCTAGCGGGGGCATGGATGAGCAGTTCTTC. Its protein product is CASSLRASGGMDEQFF.

The V gene is TRBV2, the J gene TRBJ1-1; 7 positions agree with TRBD1. V shed 9 bases and J 7 bases; nucleotides not matched to a gene: 14. Germline V gives CDR1 SNHLY, CDR2 FYNNEI. The CDR3 is 14 residues long. CDR3 in DNA: TGTGCCAGGTCTTCCGAGAGGAGGGGGCGTGAAGCTTTCTTT. As protein: CARSSERRGREAFF.

The table lists this clonotype with many counts. The rearrangement links TRBV2 to TRBJ2-3, with 13 nucleotides matching TRBD2. CDR1 is SNHLY, CDR2 FYNNEI, per germline. The CDR3 is 16 amino acids. V was clipped by 5 bases and J by 4 bases; unmatched bases: 6. In DNA form, the CDR3 reads TGTGCCAGCAGTACGGGGGGACTAGCGGGACCAGATACGCAGTATTTT. This gives the protein CASSTGGLAGPDTQYF.

Remarks on this clonotype: A much larger clonotype is one base distant, so this may be a read error. The V gene is TRBV29-1, the J gene TRBJ1-1; D may be TRBD1 (5 bases). Trimming cost V 6 bases and J 4 bases, with 12 bases left between them. CDR3 size: 12 residues. Germline V gene data show CDR1 as SQVTM and CDR2 as ANQGSEA. The CDR3 region is CSVTNRTTEAFF. DNA of the CDR3: TGCAGCGTCACTAACAGGACCACTGAAGCTTTCTTT.

Many counts were recorded for this clonotype. The rearrangement uses TRBV30 and TRBJ1-2; D ambiguous. CDR3 length: 13 amino acids. Germline V gives CDR1 GTSNPN, CDR2 SVGIG (reference sequence). The V gene lost 0 bases and the J gene lost 7 bases, with 12 bases spanning the gap. The CDR3 is CAWSVSGQVGYTF. The CDR3 region has the DNA TGTGCCTGGAGTGTTTCCGGGCAGGTTGGCTACACCTTC.

The V call is TRBV5-4, the J call TRBJ2-1; D not certain. The germline gives CDR1 SGHNT, CDR2 YYREEE (reference sequence). There are 14 residues in the CDR3. V was cut by 4 bases and J by 7 bases, with 15 bases left in between. The CDR3 DNA is TGTGCCAGCAGCCGTTCATGGTCCGGGAATGAGCAGTTCTTC. It translates to CASSRSWSGNEQFF. The whole variable domain, remainder taken from reference TRBV5-4 and TRBJ2-1, is ETGVTQSPTHLIKTRGQQVTLRCSSQSGHNTVSWYQQALGQGPQFIFQYYREEENGRGNFPPRFSGLQFPNYSSELNVNALELDDSALYLCASSRSWSGNEQFFGPGTRLTVL.

This clonotype was found many times. The J gene is TRBJ2-7, the V gene TRBV9; TRBD2 matches 10 bases. The CDR3 totals 16 residues. The trim removed 0 bases at V and 3 bases at J, leaving 6 bases unmatched. The germline CDR1 and CDR2 sequences are SGDLS and YYNGEE. The CDR3 DNA reads as TGTGCCAGCAGCGTAGGGAAGCGGGGGGGCCTCTACGAGCAGTACTTC. Translating it yields CASSVGKRGGLYEQYF. The full variable domain, in which reference TRBV9 and TRBJ2-7 provide the parts outside the CDR3, is DSGVTQTPKHLITATGQRVTLRCSPRSGDLSVYWYQQSLDQGLQFLIQYYNGEERAKGNILERFSAQQFPDLHSELNLSSLELGDSALYFCASSVGKRGGLYEQYFGPGTRLTVT.

This clonotype was seen at least ten times. V is TRBV4-2 and J is TRBJ2-2, with 8 bases fitting TRBD1. The CDR3 length is 16 residues. The V gene's germline CDR1 is LGHNA and CDR2 YNFKEQ. V lost 5 bases to trimming and J lost 6 bases; unmatched junction nucleotides: 11. CDR3 loop: CASSESPGQVAGELFF. Written as DNA, the CDR3 is TGTGCCAGCAGCGAAAGCCCGGGACAGGTGGCCGGGGAGCTGTTTTTT.

This clonotype was observed many times. V usage is TRBV12-3 or TRBV12-4 and J usage is TRBJ2-7, with D perhaps given as TRBD1 or TRBD2 (5 bases each). With 7 bases removed from V and 7 bases from J, the gap between germline ends came to 14 bases. The CDR3 sequence is 12 residues long. The CDR3 reads CASTSGRFEQYF. CDR3 coding DNA: TGTGCCAGCACCTCGGGACGCTTTGAGCAGTACTTC.

This clonotype has a handful of counts. The genes are TRBV19 and TRBJ1-5, with 9 bases identical to TRBD1. This CDR3 comprises 14 residues. Per the germline V gene, CDR1 is LNHDA and CDR2 is SQIVND (reference sequence). The J segment lost 7 bases and the V segment lost 5 bases, leaving 6 bases of the junction unmatched. CDR3 DNA sequence: TGTGCCAGTAGTGTTAGGACAGGGGACCAGCCCCAGCATTTT. Translated: CASSVRTGDQPQHF.

This clonotype has at least ten counts. This chain connects TRBV2 to TRBJ2-7; D might be TRBD1 (5 bases). The germline V gene encodes CDR1 SNHLY and CDR2 FYNNEI. The V gene lost 4 bases and the J gene lost 2 bases, with 9 bases spanning the gap. The CDR3 has 13 amino acids. The DNA for the CDR3 is TGTGCCAGCAGTGTGGGGCCCCCCTACGAGCAGTACTTC. It translates to CASSVGPPYEQYF.

This clonotype was found many times. The chain recombines TRBV3-1 with TRBJ1-5; TRBD1 might be the D (5 bases). V dropped 4 bases and J dropped 8 bases, with 12 bases sitting between them. Looked up from germline, CDR1 is LGHDT and CDR2 is YNNKEL (reference sequence). This CDR3 region has 13 residues. CDR3 sequence (DNA): TGTGCCAGCAGCCGCCTGGAAGGGGAGCCCCAGCATTTT. Protein product: CASSRLEGEPQHF.

This clonotype occurred a few times. V and J are TRBV4-2 and TRBJ2-5; 7 bases are a match to TRBD1. J was trimmed by 5 bases and V by 2 bases; bases with no gene match: 11. The length of the CDR3 is 16 residues. The germline gives CDR1 LGHNA, CDR2 YNFKEQ. The chain's CDR3 is CASSQKGGPGGETQYF. In DNA, the CDR3 is TGTGCCAGCAGCCAAAAAGGCGGCCCAGGGGGTGAGACCCAGTACTTC.

This clonotype was seen many times. The chain employs TRBV29-1 and TRBJ2-7; tentatively, D is TRBD1 (6 bases). V dropped 4 bases and J dropped 6 bases, with 10 bases sitting between them. The CDR3 covers 11 residues. Germline V gives CDR1 SQVTM, CDR2 ANQGSEA. The CDR3 loop is CSVAGDGEQYF. The CDR3 bases are TGCAGCGTTGCAGGGGATGGCGAGCAGTACTTC.

This clonotype was detected many times. The J gene is TRBJ2-7, the V gene TRBV2, with D possibly being TRBD1 (6 bases). This CDR3 is 13 amino acids long. Germline CDR1 reads SNHLY; CDR2 reads FYNNEI. V gave up 2 bases and J gave up 7 bases, with 12 bases separating them. The CDR3 region has the DNA TGTGCCAGCAGTGAATGGGGGCTAGGGGAGCAGTACTTC. Protein sequence: CASSEWGLGEQYF.

In its sample, this clonotype was seen many times. V usage is TRBV30 and J usage is TRBJ1-2, with D perhaps matching TRBD1 (5 bases). The V gene lost 7 bases and the J gene lost 3 bases, with 9 bases spanning the gap. This CDR3 spans 11 amino acids. Germline V CDR1 and CDR2: GTSNPN, SVGIG (reference sequence). The CDR3 reads CASGRDYGYTF. The CDR3 coding sequence is TGTGCCTCGGGACGCGACTATGGCTACACCTTC.

This chain uses TRBV6-9 with TRBJ1-4; D ambiguous. Germline V gene data show CDR1 as MNHGY and CDR2 as SVAAGI. This CDR3 is 13 amino acids long. The V gene lost 4 bases and the J gene lost 8 bases, with 11 bases spanning the gap. The CDR3 region has the DNA TGTGCCAGCAGTTTAGGGTCAGAAGAAAAACTGTTTTTT. It specifies CASSLGSEEKLFF.

This clonotype occurred many times. V and J are TRBV6-1 and TRBJ2-3; D is unclear. Trimming left V 5 bases short and J 3 bases short, with 6 bases between. The CDR3 has 12 amino acids. The germline CDR1 and CDR2 sequences are MNHNS and SASEGT. CDR3 bases: TGTGCCAGCAGTAAAGAGACAGATACGCAGTATTTT. Protein: CASSKETDTQYF.